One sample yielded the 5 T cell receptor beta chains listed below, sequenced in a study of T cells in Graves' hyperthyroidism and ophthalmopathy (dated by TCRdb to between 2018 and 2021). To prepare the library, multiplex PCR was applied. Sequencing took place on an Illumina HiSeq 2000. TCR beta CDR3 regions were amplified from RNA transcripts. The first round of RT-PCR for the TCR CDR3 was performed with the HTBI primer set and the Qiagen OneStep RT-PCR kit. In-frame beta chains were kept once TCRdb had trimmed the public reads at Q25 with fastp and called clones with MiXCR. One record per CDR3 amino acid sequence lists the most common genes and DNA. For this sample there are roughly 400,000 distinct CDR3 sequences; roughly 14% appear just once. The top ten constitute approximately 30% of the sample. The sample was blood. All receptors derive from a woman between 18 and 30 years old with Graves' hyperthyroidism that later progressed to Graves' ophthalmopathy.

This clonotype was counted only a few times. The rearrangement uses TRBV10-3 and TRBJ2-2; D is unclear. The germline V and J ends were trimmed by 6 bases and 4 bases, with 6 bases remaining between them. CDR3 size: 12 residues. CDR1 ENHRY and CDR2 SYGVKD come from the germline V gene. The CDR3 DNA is TGTGCCATCAGCGGAACCACCGGGGAGCTGTTTTTT. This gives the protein CAISGTTGELFF.

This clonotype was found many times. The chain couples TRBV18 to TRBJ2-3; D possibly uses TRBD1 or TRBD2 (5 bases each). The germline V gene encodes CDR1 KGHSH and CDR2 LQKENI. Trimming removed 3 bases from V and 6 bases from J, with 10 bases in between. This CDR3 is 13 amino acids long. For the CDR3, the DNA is TGTGCCAGCTCACCCGGGACCTGGGATACGCAGTATTTT. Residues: CASSPGTWDTQYF.

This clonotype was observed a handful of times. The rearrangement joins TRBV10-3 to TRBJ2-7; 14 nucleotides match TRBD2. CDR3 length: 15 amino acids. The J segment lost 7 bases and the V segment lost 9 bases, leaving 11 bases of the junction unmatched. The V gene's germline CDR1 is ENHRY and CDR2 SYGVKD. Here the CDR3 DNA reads TGTGCCATACATCCGGGACTAGCGGGAGAGGGGGAGCAGTACTTC. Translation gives CAIHPGLAGEGEQYF.

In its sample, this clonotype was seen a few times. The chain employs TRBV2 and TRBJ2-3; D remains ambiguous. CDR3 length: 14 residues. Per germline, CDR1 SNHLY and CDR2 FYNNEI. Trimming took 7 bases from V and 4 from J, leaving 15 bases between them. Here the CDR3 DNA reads TGTGCCAGCAAAACGGCCGGCGGTGCAGATACGCAGTATTTT. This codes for CASKTAGGADTQYF.

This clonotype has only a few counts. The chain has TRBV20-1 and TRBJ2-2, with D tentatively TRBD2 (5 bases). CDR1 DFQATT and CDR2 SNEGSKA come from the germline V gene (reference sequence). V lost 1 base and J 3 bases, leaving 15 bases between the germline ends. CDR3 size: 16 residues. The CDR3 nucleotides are TGCAGTGCTAGAGGTTTGGCGGGTCGGGACACCGGGGAGCTGTTTTTT. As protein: CSARGLAGRDTGELFF.